The entry below describes one T cell receptor beta chain. Its antigen remains unidentified. No base-level quality is on record; no much larger clone is a single base apart. The data originate from a study of OX40 agonist ivuxolimab in advanced cancers. For the study in its entirety: Ivuxolimab was an agonistic, fully human IgG2 monoclonal antibody directed against OX40 (CD134), a costimulatory receptor. Intravenous ivuxolimab was administered to patients every 2 weeks at six dose levels: 0.01, 0.1, 0.3, 1.5, 3 and 10 mg/kg. Of the approximately 50 dose-escalation patients, hepatocellular carcinoma was present in around 19, melanoma in roughly 15, renal cell carcinoma in 9 and head and neck cancer in 9. The dose-escalation cohort was 82.7% male with a mean age of approximately 60 years, ranging from roughly 23 to 79. Patients were allowed to have had prior anti-PD-1, anti-PD-L1 or anti-CTLA-4 therapy, and approximately 41% of the dose-escalation patients had previously received checkpoint inhibitors. Three dose-escalation patients achieved partial responses, one with hepatocellular carcinoma and two with cutaneous melanoma. Peripheral TCRbeta sequencing aimed to test whether ivuxolimab altered TCR sequence diversity and caused clonal T-cell expansion. The monotherapy dose-escalation portion (N ≈ 56 patients) of the phase I ivuxolimab trial is reported in the paper.

Broad study findings and their caveats: The antigen specificity of the clonally expanded peripheral T cells was not determined. At doses from 0.1 to 3.0 mg/kg, clonal expansion was seen in both CD4+ and CD8+ blood T cells between baseline and week 6. On average, CD8+ T cells showed more expanded clones than CD4+ T cells after ivuxolimab. In the 0.1-3.0 mg/kg groups, partial responders were among the patients with the lowest normalized peripheral clonal expansion, particularly in CD8+ T cells. Low levels of normalized T-cell clonal expansion were also seen in some patients who did not respond.

The trial excluded patients who had a history of autoimmune disease or were on systemic immunosuppression. Peripheral blood for TCR sequencing was collected from all dose cohorts at baseline, on cycle 4 day 1, and on cycle 7 day 1. Samples came from an open-label, multicenter, first-in-human phase I dose-escalation trial of ivuxolimab. Adults with locally advanced or metastatic head and neck squamous cell, hepatocellular, melanoma or renal cell carcinoma were enrolled in the trial. Before TCR sequencing, CD4+ T cells and CD8+ T cells were sorted from peripheral blood as separate populations. To sequence the TCRbeta CDR3 region, genomic DNA was isolated from the sorted cells. The immunoSEQ Assay was used for sequencing of TCRbeta CDR3 regions. The immuneACCESS repertoire file appears here via TCRdb, limited to in-frame rearrangements. These files lack a portion of the clones; in checked studies, under half of the deficit traces to unresolved V genes, and the cause of the others is not known. The sample yields about 89,000 clones; about 88% were counted once. Around 0.3% of the sample lies in the top ten.

This receptor was identified in an adult with an advanced solid tumor such as melanoma, head and neck, liver or kidney cancer. The starting material was CD4+ or CD8+ T cells sorted from blood, obtained in a trial of the OX40 agonist ivuxolimab.

The CDR3 corresponds to CASTMRDSSYEQYF. In nucleotides, the sequence is TGTGCCAGCACAATGAGGGACAGCTCCTACGAGCAGTACTTC. This sequence uses TRBV6-8 and TRBJ2-7, with 7 junctional bases fitting TRBD1. Compared with germline, V lacks 7 bases and J lacks 0 bases; bases without a gene match: 6. The germline V gene specifies MNHGY as CDR1 and SAAAGT as CDR2. The CDR3, cysteine through phenylalanine, is 14 amino acids long. Of the read, only the CDR3 DNA is kept; its 42 bases are in frame from base 1.